One sample yielded the 30 T cell receptor beta chains listed below, sequenced in a study of CD8 T cell repertoires and HIV-1 epitope variants. Measured with immunoSEQ multiplex PCR; TCRdb has only the in-frame clones, and not every one. The sample consists of some 5,700 clones, around 65% of them appearing once. The antigens of these receptors remain unknown. The specimen sequenced was cultured CD8+ T cells derived from PBMCs. Receptors originate from a male donor with HIV.

The genes are TRBV5-4 and TRBJ2-1; TRBD1 matches 10 bases. After removal of 2 bases from V and 2 bases from J, the junction contained 4 bases not matched to a gene. Germline-derived CDR1 and CDR2 are SGHNT and YYREEE (reference sequence). There are 16 residues in the CDR3. The CDR3 DNA follows: TGTGCCAGCAGCTTCCAGGGGACAGGGGCCTACAATGAGCAGTTCTTC. Translation: CASSFQGTGAYNEQFF. The entire variable domain, with the rest obtained from reference TRBV5-4 and TRBJ2-1, is as follows: ETGVTQSPTHLIKTRGQQVTLRCSSQSGHNTVSWYQQALGQGPQFIFQYYREEENGRGNFPPRFSGLQFPNYSSELNVNALELDDSALYLCASSFQGTGAYNEQFFGPGTRLTVL.

The J gene is TRBJ1-5, the V gene TRBV25-1, with 11 bases identical to TRBD1. Trimming removed 10 bases from V and 7 bases from J; junction bases left unmatched: 9. This CDR3 contains 14 residues. From germline, CDR1 is MGHDK and CDR2 SYGVNS. In nucleotides, the CDR3 is TGTGCCACCCAACCGGGACAGGGGGACCAGCCCCAGCATTTT. Its translation: CATQPGQGDQPQHF.

The V and J genes are TRBV13 and TRBJ1-3; D gene ambiguous. This CDR3 is 15 amino acids long. V was clipped by 0 bases and J by 0 bases, with 6 bases between them. Germline lookup yields CDR1 PRHDT and CDR2 FYEKMQ (reference sequence). Here the CDR3 reads CASSLGPRSGNTIYF. The CDR3 DNA reads as TGTGCCAGCAGCTTAGGGCCCCGCTCTGGAAACACCATATATTTT. Using reference TRBV13 and TRBJ1-3 for the parts outside the CDR3, the full variable domain is AAGVIQSPRHLIKEKRETATLKCYPIPRHDTVYWYQQGPGQDPQFLISFYEKMQSDKGSIPDRFSAQQFSDYHSELNMSSLELGDSALYFCASSLGPRSGNTIYFGEGSWLTVV.

Here the CDR3 reads CASILSDTQYF. In DNA form, the CDR3 reads TGCGCCAGCATTCTTTCAGATACGCAGTATTTT. This rearrangement joins TRBV5-1 to TRBJ2-3, with D unclear. The V and J ends lost 6 bases and 4 bases respectively, with 6 bases between them. The germline CDR1 and CDR2 sequences are SGHRS and YFSETQ. CDR3 length equals 11 residues.

This clone showed up just a few times. The V and J genes are TRBV4-3 and TRBJ2-1; tentatively, D is TRBD2 (5 bases). This CDR3 comprises 17 residues. The ends were cut back, 1 base at V and 8 bases at J, with 21 bases in the middle. CDR1 and CDR2 from the germline V gene are LGHNA and YSLEER. The CDR3 sequence: CASSQAPLPLDLDEQFF. The CDR3 bases are TGCGCCAGCAGCCAAGCCCCCCTACCACTAGATCTAGATGAGCAGTTCTTC.

This clone was counted only a few times. The genes are TRBV9 and TRBJ2-2; D tentatively fits TRBD1 or TRBD2 (7 bases each). This CDR3 comprises 14 residues. Trimming stripped 4 bases from V and 3 bases from J, with 10 bases between. The V gene's germline CDR1 is SGDLS and CDR2 YYNGEE. This chain's CDR3 is CASSSGGDTGELFF. The CDR3 coding sequence is TGTGCCAGCAGCTCAGGGGGGGACACCGGGGAGCTGTTTTTT.

The rearrangement joins TRBV7-9 to TRBJ2-4, with TRBD2 identical over 10 bases. CDR3 size: 16 residues. The germline CDR1 and CDR2 sequences are SEHNR and FQNEAQ (reference sequence). J gave up 7 bases and V 1 base, and 7 bases lay outside the gene matches. The chain's CDR3 is CASSLVSGRALNIQYF. The CDR3, as DNA: TGTGCCAGCAGCTTAGTGAGCGGGAGGGCCTTGAACATTCAGTACTTC.

This clone was detected a few times. J is TRBJ1-5 and V is TRBV9; no firm D call. The germline V gene has CDR1 SGDLS and CDR2 YYNGEE. The germline V and J ends were trimmed by 0 bases and 5 bases, with 6 bases remaining between them. The CDR3 loop spans 13 amino acids. This chain's CDR3 is CASSVEGDQPQHF. CDR3 nucleotide sequence: TGTGCCAGCAGCGTAGAGGGAGATCAGCCCCAGCATTTT.

The J gene is TRBJ1-1, the V gene TRBV7-2, with D tentatively TRBD1 (6 bases). Trimming removed 1 base from V and 3 bases from J, with 12 bases in between. This CDR3 spans 15 amino acids. Germline CDR1 is SGHTA and CDR2 is FQGNSA. Here the CDR3 reads CASSLDATGYTEAFF. As DNA, the CDR3 is TGTGCCAGCAGCTTAGACGCAACAGGGTACACTGAAGCTTTCTTT.

This clone was counted only a few times. The chain links TRBV7-8 to TRBJ2-4; D might be TRBD2 (6 bases). The CDR3 has 12 amino acids. From germline, CDR1 is SGHVS and CDR2 FQNEAQ. Deletions cut 11 bases from V and 5 bases from J, with 13 bases between. The CDR3 DNA reads TGTGCCTTGGGGGAGGACCAAAACATTCAGTACTTC. Translation: CALGEDQNIQYF.

The genes are TRBV21-1 and TRBJ2-1. TRBV21-1 represents a pseudogene. This CDR3 comprises 16 residues. CDR3 residues: CASSTGTKPPYNEQFF. DNA of the CDR3: TGTGCCAGCAGTACTGGAACAAAGCCCCCCTACAATGAGCAGTTCTTC.

V and J are TRBV7-9 and TRBJ2-1; 9 bases agree with TRBD1. Germline CDR1 SEHNR, CDR2 FQNEAQ (reference sequence). CDR3 length: 16 amino acids. Trimming at V came to 0 bases and at J to 0 bases, leaving 0 bases not matched to a gene. CDR3 amino acids: CASSLAGQGSYNEQFF. The CDR3 DNA reads TGTGCCAGCAGCTTAGCGGGACAGGGCTCCTACAATGAGCAGTTCTTC.

The chain combines TRBV7-2 with TRBJ2-1; a possible D gene is TRBD2 (5 bases). Germline values: CDR1 SGHTA, CDR2 FQGNSA. The ends were cut back, 5 bases at V and 6 bases at J, with 17 bases in the middle. This CDR3 spans 15 amino acids. The CDR3 nucleotides read TGTGCCAGCAGCGCCGGGAACGAACGGTCCAATGAGCAGTTCTTC. Translated, it gives CASSAGNERSNEQFF.

The chain employs TRBV7-9 and TRBJ2-2; perhaps TRBD2 as D (5 bases). Germline loops: CDR1 SEHNR, CDR2 FQNEAQ (reference sequence). The length of the CDR3 is 14 residues. The V and J ends lost 4 bases and 4 bases respectively, with 10 bases between them. The CDR3 nucleotides read TGTGCCAGCAGCTGGACTCCGAGCACCGGGGAGCTGTTTTTT. As protein: CASSWTPSTGELFF.

The chain carries TRBV27 and TRBJ2-7, with a tentative D call TRBD2 (5 bases). The CDR3 loop spans 13 amino acids. Per the germline V gene, CDR1 is MNHEY and CDR2 is SMNVEV (reference sequence). Deletions cut 8 bases from V and 6 bases from J, with 17 bases between. CDR3 loop: CASGNWPAGEQYF. The CDR3 DNA reads TGTGCCAGCGGTAACTGGCCTGCGGGCGAGCAGTACTTC.

There are a few counts of this clone. The sample holds other DNA sequences that translate to the same CDR3. The chain links TRBV9 to TRBJ2-5; D remains unclear. Deletions cut 0 bases from V and 5 bases from J, with 2 bases between. The CDR3 is made up of 11 amino acids. Looked up from germline, CDR1 is SGDLS and CDR2 is YYNGEE. The CDR3 sequence: CASSVEETQYF. The DNA for the CDR3 is TGTGCCAGCAGCGTAGAGGAGACCCAGTACTTC.

V usage is TRBV27 and J usage is TRBJ2-1, with D perhaps matching TRBD1 or TRBD2 (5 bases each). The CDR3 extends over 16 amino acids. Germline V lookup: CDR1 MNHEY, CDR2 SMNVEV (reference sequence). V lost 0 bases and J lost 3, with 12 bases in between. CDR3 DNA: TGTGCCAGCAGTTTATCGTTGTCAGGGAGCTACAATGAGCAGTTCTTC. Amino acids: CASSLSLSGSYNEQFF.

The chain has TRBV21-1 and TRBJ2-7. TRBV21-1 is reported as a pseudogene. The CDR3 length is 13 residues. The CDR3 protein is CASSIAPWYEQYF. CDR3 DNA sequence: TGTGCCAGCAGCATAGCACCTTGGTACGAGCAGTACTTC.

In this sample, this clone turned up a few times. The chain carries TRBV19 and TRBJ2-5, with 10 bases that match TRBD1. Germline CDR1 reads LNHDA; CDR2 reads SQIVND (reference sequence). The CDR3 has 13 residues. V lost 5 bases to trimming and J lost 9 bases; unmatched junction nucleotides: 6. The CDR3 sequence: CASSPGTGVSQYF. In DNA form, the CDR3 reads TGTGCCAGTAGTCCCGGGACAGGGGTTTCCCAGTACTTC.

This clone showed up just a few times. The genes are TRBV10-3 and TRBJ1-2; D might be TRBD1 (6 bases). The CDR3 totals 16 residues. CDR1 ENHRY and CDR2 SYGVKD come from the germline V gene. Trimming took off 3 bases at V and 0 bases at J, with 14 bases between the two ends. The DNA for the CDR3 is TGTGCCATCAGTGACGCGCAGGGGTTATCTAACTATGGCTACACCTTC. It specifies CAISDAQGLSNYGYTF.

V and J are TRBV27 and TRBJ2-2, with 7 bases fitting TRBD1. Germline assignment: CDR1 MNHEY and CDR2 SMNVEV (reference sequence). The V gene end was trimmed by 5 bases and the J gene end by 4 bases; junction bases not matched to a gene: 10. The CDR3 has 16 residues. The CDR3 bases are TGTGCCAGCAGTCCCCGTTCGACAGGGATCACCGGGGAGCTGTTTTTT. Translated, it gives CASSPRSTGITGELFF.

This clone has more than one count but fewer than ten. The CDR3 bases are TGTGCCTGGAGTGGTGAGGTTGTTGGCGATACGCAGTATTTT. The encoded protein is CAWSGEVVGDTQYF. J is TRBJ2-3 and V is TRBV30; D gene uncertain. Per germline, CDR1 GTSNPN and CDR2 SVGIG (reference sequence). This CDR3 is built from 14 residues. The germline V and J ends were trimmed by 1 base and 6 bases, with 14 bases remaining between them.

CDR3 DNA sequence: TGCGCCAGCAGTGAAGGTAAGGTAGTCCAAGAGACCCAGTACTTC. Its protein is CASSEGKVVQETQYF. The V call is TRBV10-1, the J call TRBJ2-5, with D uncertain. Trimming stripped 3 bases from V and 1 base from J, with 12 bases between. The CDR3 runs to 15 residues. In germline, CDR1 is WNHNN, CDR2 SYGVQD (reference sequence).

This rearrangement joins TRBV28 to TRBJ1-1; no clear D. The V and J ends lost 6 bases and 0 bases respectively, with 8 bases between them. The length of the CDR3 is 13 residues. The germline gives CDR1 MDHEN, CDR2 SYDVKM. Written as DNA, the CDR3 is TGTGCCAGCAGCACCAGACTGAACACTGAAGCTTTCTTT. This encodes CASSTRLNTEAFF.

The genes are TRBV6-5 and TRBJ1-1; D gene unclear. The CDR3 sequence is 14 residues long. V dropped 0 bases and J dropped 0 bases, with 5 bases sitting between them. Germline CDR1 MNHEY, CDR2 SVGAGI. CDR3 in DNA: TGTGCCAGCAGTTACTCAGCGGTGAACACTGAAGCTTTCTTT. Encoded protein: CASSYSAVNTEAFF.

This chain uses TRBV5-4 with TRBJ2-5; 7 nucleotides line up with TRBD2. V trimming: 4 bases; J trimming: 0 bases; junction bases outside the gene matches: 9. Germline CDR1 SGHNT, CDR2 YYREEE (reference sequence). This CDR3 has 16 residues. CDR3: CASSAVIGGNQETQYF. The DNA for the CDR3 is TGTGCCAGCAGCGCGGTTATCGGGGGGAACCAAGAGACCCAGTACTTC.

V gene TRBV6-5 combines with J gene TRBJ2-1, with 10 bases aligning to TRBD1. Germline CDR1 MNHEY, CDR2 SVGAGI. V lost 3 bases and J lost 3; bases outside the gene matches: 2. The CDR3 extends over 15 amino acids. CDR3 sequence reads: CASSYGTGDYNEQFF. In DNA form, the CDR3 reads TGTGCCAGCAGTTATGGGACAGGGGACTACAATGAGCAGTTCTTC.

The chain uses TRBV28 and TRBJ2-3; 11 bases line up with TRBD2. Germline CDR1 and CDR2: MDHEN and SYDVKM. V gave up 6 bases and J gave up 4 bases; unmatched junction bases: 6. This CDR3 is built from 15 residues. The CDR3 is CASSLLAGASDTQYF. For the CDR3, the DNA is TGTGCCAGCAGCTTACTAGCGGGGGCTTCAGATACGCAGTATTTT.

The chain links TRBV5-6 to TRBJ2-7; unclear D gene. CDR3 length equals 13 residues. V was clipped by 0 bases and J by 0 bases, with 4 bases between them. From germline, CDR1 is SGHDT and CDR2 YYEEEE. The CDR3 loop is CASSLGASYEQYF. CDR3 DNA: TGTGCCAGCAGCTTGGGGGCCTCCTACGAGCAGTACTTC.

The chain joins TRBV7-2 to TRBJ1-1, with TRBD1 identical over 7 bases. J lost 4 bases, V lost 0 bases, and 5 bases had no gene match. CDR1 is SGHTA and CDR2 is FQGNSA in the germline V gene. The CDR3 covers 15 residues. The CDR3 bases are TGTGCCAGCAGCTTAGCGGCAGGGGGAGGCACTGAAGCTTTCTTT. Its protein product is CASSLAAGGGTEAFF.